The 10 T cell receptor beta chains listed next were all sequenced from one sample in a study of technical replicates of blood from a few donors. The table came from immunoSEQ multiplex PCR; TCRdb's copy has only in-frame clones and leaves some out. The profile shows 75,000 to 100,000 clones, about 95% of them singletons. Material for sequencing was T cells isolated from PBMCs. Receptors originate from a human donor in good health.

This chain's CDR3 is CAWDTGTGDTNIQYF. CDR3 bases: TGTGCCTGGGACACCGGGACAGGGGATACAAACATTCAGTACTTC. The chain couples TRBV30 to TRBJ2-4, with 10 bases aligning to TRBD1. Germline CDR1 GTSNPN, CDR2 SVGIG (reference sequence). This CDR3 comprises 15 residues. After removal of 5 bases from V and 6 bases from J, the junction contained 10 bases not matched to a gene.

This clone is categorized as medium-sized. The CDR3 nucleotides read TGTGCCAGCACAGGAGGGACCTCCTACGAGCAGTACTTC. This encodes CASTGGTSYEQYF. This rearrangement joins TRBV19 to TRBJ2-7; maybe TRBD2 (6 bases). The V end lost 9 bases, the J end lost 0 bases, and 12 bases lay between the germline ends. Germline CDR1 LNHDA, CDR2 SQIVND (reference sequence). The CDR3 has 13 residues.

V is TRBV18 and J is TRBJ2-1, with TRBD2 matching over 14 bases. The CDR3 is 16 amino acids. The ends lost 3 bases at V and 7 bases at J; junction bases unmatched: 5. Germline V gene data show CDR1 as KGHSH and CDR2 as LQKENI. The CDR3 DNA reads TGTGCCAGCTCACCGGGGACTAGCGGGAGCGGGAATGAGCAGTTCTTC. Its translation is CASSPGTSGSGNEQFF.

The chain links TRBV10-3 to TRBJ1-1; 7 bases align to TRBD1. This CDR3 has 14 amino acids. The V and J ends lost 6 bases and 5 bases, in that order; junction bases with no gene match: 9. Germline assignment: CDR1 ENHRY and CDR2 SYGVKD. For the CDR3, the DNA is TGTGCCATCAGCAAAGGGACAGAAGGAACTGAAGCTTTCTTT. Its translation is CAISKGTEGTEAFF.

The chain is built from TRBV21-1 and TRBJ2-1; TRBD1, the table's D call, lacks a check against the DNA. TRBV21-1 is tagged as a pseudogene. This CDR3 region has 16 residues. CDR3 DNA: TGTGCCAGCAGCAAAGAAGGGGCGAAGGAGTACAATGAGCAGTTCTTC. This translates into CASSKEGAKEYNEQFF.

The chain's CDR3 is CAWVRDRGIVNYGYTF. The CDR3 nucleotides are TGTGCCTGGGTCCGGGACAGGGGCATCGTCAACTATGGCTACACCTTC. J is TRBJ1-2 and V is TRBV30; 10 nucleotides align to TRBD1. Germline CDR1 is GTSNPN and CDR2 is SVGIG (reference sequence). With 5 bases clipped from V and 2 bases from J, the junction kept 11 bases outside the gene matches. The CDR3 totals 16 residues.

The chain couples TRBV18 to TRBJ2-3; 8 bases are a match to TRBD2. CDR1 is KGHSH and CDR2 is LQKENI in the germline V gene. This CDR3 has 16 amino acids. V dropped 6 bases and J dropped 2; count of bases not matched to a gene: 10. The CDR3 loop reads CASSTLAALDTDTQYF. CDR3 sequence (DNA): TGTGCCAGCTCCACACTAGCGGCCCTCGACACAGATACGCAGTATTTT. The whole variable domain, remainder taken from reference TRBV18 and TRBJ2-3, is NAGVMQNPRHLVRRRGQEARLRCSPMKGHSHVYWYRQLPEEGLKFMVYLQKENIIDESGMPKERFSAEFPKEGPSILRIQQVVRGDSAAYFCASSTLAALDTDTQYFGPGTRLTVL.

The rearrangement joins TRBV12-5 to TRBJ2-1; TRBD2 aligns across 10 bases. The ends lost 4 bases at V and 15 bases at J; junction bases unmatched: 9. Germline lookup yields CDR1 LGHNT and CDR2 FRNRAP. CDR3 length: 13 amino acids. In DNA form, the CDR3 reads TGTGCTAGTGGTTCCGATCGGACTAGCGGTATGTTCTTC. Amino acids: CASGSDRTSGMFF.

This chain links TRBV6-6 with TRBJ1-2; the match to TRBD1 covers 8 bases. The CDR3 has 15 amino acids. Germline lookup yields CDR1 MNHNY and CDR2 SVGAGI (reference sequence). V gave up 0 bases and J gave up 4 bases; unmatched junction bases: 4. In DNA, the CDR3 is TGTGCCAGCAGTTACTCCACAGGGGGAGGCTATGGCTACACCTTC. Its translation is CASSYSTGGGYGYTF.

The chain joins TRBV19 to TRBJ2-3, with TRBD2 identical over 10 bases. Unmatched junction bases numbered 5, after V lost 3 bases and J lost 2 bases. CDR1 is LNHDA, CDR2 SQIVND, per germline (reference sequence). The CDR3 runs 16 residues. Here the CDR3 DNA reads TGTGCCAGTAGTATTCCGACTAGCGGGCACACAGATACGCAGTATTTT. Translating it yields CASSIPTSGHTDTQYF. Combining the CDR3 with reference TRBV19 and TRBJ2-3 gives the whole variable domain DGGITQSPKYLFRKEGQNVTLSCEQNLNHDAMYWYRQDPGQGLRLIYYSQIVNDFQKGDIAEGYSVSREKKESFPLTVTSAQKNPTAFYLCASSIPTSGHTDTQYFGPGTRLTVL.